This T cell receptor (beta chain) derives from a study of technical replicates of blood from a few donors. TCRdb's table, derived via immunoSEQ multiplex PCR, lists solely in-frame clones and lacks some. The profile shows over 75,000 clones, about 97% of them singletons. This clonotype originated in a human donor in good health. The sample comprised T cells isolated from PBMCs.

This chain's CDR3 is CASSLEFRAHGYTF. The DNA of the CDR3 is TGTGCCAGCAGCTTGGAGTTCAGGGCCCATGGCTACACCTTC. This rearrangement joins TRBV5-6 to TRBJ1-2, with a weak D call TRBD1 (5 bases). Germline CDR1 SGHDT, CDR2 YYEEEE. The CDR3 loop spans 14 amino acids. V lost 0 bases to trimming and J lost 6 bases, with 12 bases between them.